This TCR beta chain was profiled in a study of PD-1 blockade in classical Hodgkin lymphoma. The sample's time point: cycle 4 day 1 (C4D1), after less than seven weeks of nivolumab. Brentuximab vedotin exposure varied among the patients, all of whom had relapsed after autologous stem cell transplantation. By magnetic negative selection, CD4+ T cells were purified from thawed PBMCs. With respect to this clone: Antigen: not known.

V shed 3 bases and J shed 11 bases, with 12 bases lying between them. The CDR3 loop spans 13 amino acids. Germline V gives CDR1 SGHDT, CDR2 YYEEEE. Sequencing used immunoSEQ multiplex PCR; TCRdb keeps in-frame clones, though not all of them. This table holds 25,000 to 35,000 clones, 85% to 90% found once. The study, taken as a whole, reports: For complete responders, baseline diversity was comparable to that of newly diagnosed patients. Nivolumab starters within 1 year of ASCT were excluded. Repertoire difference causes, possibly disease activity or prior therapy, remain undefined. Only CD4+ TCR diversity, not CD8+, had risen significantly by C4D1.

This TCR was sampled from a human donor with classical Hodgkin lymphoma. The sample was CD4+ T cells from blood, taken before the fourth cycle of nivolumab. V gene TRBV5-6 combines with J gene TRBJ1-6; D gene uncertain. CDR3 nucleotides: TGTGCCAGCAGCTCCTCTACGGGAACACCCCTCCACTTT. Amino acids: CASSSSTGTPLHF.